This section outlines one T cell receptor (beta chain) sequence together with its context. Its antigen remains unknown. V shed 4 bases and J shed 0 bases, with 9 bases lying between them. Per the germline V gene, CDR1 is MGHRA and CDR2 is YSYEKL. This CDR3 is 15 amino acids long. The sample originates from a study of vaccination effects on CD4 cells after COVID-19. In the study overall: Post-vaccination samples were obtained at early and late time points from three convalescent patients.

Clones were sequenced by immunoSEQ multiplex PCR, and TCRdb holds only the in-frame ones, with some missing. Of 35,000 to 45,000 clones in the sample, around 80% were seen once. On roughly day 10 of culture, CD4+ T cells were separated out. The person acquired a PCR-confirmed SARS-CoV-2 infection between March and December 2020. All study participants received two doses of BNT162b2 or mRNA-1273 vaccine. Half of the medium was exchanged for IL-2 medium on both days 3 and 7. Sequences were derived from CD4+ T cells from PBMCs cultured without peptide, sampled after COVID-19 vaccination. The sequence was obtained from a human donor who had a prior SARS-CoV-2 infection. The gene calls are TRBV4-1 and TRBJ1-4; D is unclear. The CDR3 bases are TGCGCCAGCAGCCCGGCCGAGGCAACTAATGAAAAACTGTTTTTT. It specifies CASSPAEATNEKLFF.